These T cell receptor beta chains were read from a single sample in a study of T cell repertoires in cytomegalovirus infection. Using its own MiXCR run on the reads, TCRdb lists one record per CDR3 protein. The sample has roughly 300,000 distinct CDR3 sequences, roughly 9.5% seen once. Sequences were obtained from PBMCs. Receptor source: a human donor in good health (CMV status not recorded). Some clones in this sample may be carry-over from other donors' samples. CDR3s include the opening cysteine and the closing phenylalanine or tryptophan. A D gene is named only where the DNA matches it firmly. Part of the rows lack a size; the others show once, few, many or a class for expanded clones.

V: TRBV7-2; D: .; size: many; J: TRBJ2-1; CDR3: CASSLTRTAMYNEQFF; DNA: TGTGCCAGCAGCTTAACTCGGACAGCCATGTACAATGAGCAGTTCTTC
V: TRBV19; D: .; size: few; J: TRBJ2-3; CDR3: CASSIMRVFGTDTQYF; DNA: TGTGCCAGTAGTATAATGCGGGTATTCGGCACAGATACGCAGTATTTT
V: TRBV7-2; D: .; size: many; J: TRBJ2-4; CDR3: CASSLRPSLAKNIQYF; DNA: TGTGCCAGCAGCTTAAGGCCATCCCTAGCCAAAAACATTCAGTACTTC
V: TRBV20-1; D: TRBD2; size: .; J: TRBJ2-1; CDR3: CSARGEREAGRNEQFF; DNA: TGCAGTGCTAGGGGTGAGCGGGAGGCAGGTAGGAATGAGCAGTTCTTC
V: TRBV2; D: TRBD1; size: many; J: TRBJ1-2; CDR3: CASRAISGQGLDYGYTF; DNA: TGTGCCAGCAGGGCAATAAGCGGACAGGGGTTGGACTATGGCTACACCTTC
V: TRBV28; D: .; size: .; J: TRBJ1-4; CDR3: CASSLTPGAGDEKLFF; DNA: TGTGCCAGCAGTTTGACACCGGGGGCTGGGGACGAAAAACTGTTTTTT
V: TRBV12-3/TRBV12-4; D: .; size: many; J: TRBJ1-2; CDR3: CASRSGTWAF; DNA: TGTGCCAGCAGATCCGGGACATGGGCCTTC
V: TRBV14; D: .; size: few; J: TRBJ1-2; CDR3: CASSQQRFYGYTF; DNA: TGTGCCAGCAGCCAACAGCGCTTCTATGGCTACACCTTC
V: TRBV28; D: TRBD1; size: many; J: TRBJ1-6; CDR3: CASSSGTGKNSPLHF; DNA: TGTGCCAGCAGTTCCGGGACAGGAAAAAATTCACCCCTCCACTTT
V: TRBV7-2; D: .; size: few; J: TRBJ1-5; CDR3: CASSHGRRPQHF; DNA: TGTGCCAGCAGCCACGGTAGAAGGCCCCAGCATTTT
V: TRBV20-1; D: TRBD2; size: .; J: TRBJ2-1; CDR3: CSARLAGGPGQFF; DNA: TGCAGTGCTCGGCTAGCGGGGGGCCCGGGGCAGTTCTTC
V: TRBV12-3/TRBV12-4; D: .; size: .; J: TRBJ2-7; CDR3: CASSKSFPYEQYF; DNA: TGTGCCAGCAGCAAAAGCTTCCCCTACGAGCAGTACTTC
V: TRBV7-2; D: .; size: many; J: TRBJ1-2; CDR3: CASSLSLSRNPGGYTF; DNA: TGTGCCAGCAGCTTAAGTCTCTCTCGAAATCCAGGTGGCTACACCTTC
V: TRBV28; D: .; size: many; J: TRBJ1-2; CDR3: CASFGGYGYTF; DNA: TGTGCCAGTTTTGGGGGCTATGGCTACACCTTC
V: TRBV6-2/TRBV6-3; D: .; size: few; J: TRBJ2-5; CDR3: CASSYAGGAEETQYF; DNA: TGTGCCAGCAGTTACGCAGGCGGGGCCGAAGAGACCCAGTACTTC
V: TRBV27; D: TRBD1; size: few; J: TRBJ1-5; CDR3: CASSYGTGNNQPQHF; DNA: TGTGCCAGCAGTTACGGGACAGGGAACAATCAGCCCCAGCATTTT
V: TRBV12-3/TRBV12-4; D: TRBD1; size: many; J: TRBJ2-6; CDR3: CASRQTGDRFSGANVLTF; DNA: TGTGCCAGCAGGCAGACAGGGGATAGATTCTCTGGGGCCAACGTCCTGACTTTC
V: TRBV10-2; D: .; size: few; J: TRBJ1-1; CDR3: CASIRAGMNTEAFF; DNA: TGCGCCAGCATAAGGGCGGGGATGAACACTGAAGCTTTCTTT
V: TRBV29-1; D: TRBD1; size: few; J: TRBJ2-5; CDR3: CSGKTGIGGETQYF; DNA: TGCAGCGGCAAGACAGGGATTGGGGGAGAGACCCAGTACTTC
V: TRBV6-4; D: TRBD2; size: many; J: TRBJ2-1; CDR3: CASSGRGGTYNEQFF; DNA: TGTGCCAGCAGTGGGCGCGGGGGGACCTACAATGAGCAGTTCTTC
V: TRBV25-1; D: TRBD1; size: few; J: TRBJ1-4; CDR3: CASSPRGRTNEKLFF; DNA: TGTGCCAGCAGTCCCAGGGGGAGAACTAATGAAAAACTGTTTTTT
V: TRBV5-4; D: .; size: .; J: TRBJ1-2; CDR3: CASSFDNRNYGYTF; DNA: TGTGCCAGCAGCTTTGACAACCGTAACTATGGCTACACCTTC
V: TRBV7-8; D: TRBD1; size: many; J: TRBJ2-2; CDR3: CASSLVIRQGAGGELFF; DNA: TGTGCCAGCAGCTTAGTTATACGGCAGGGGGCCGGCGGGGAGCTGTTTTTT
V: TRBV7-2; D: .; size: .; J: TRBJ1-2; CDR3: CASRGGNYGYTF; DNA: TGTGCCAGCAGGGGGGGTAACTATGGCTACACCTTC
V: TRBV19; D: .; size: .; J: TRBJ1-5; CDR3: CASSILGVGNQPQHF; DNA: TGTGCCAGTAGTATCCTAGGGGTTGGGAATCAGCCCCAGCATTTT
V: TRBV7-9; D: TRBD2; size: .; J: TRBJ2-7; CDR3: CASSLGASGSEQYF; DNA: TGTGCCAGCAGCTTAGGAGCTAGCGGGAGCGAGCAGTACTTC
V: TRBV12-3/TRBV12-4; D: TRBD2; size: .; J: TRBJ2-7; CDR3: CASRGLAGEQYF; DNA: TGTGCCAGCAGGGGACTAGCCGGCGAGCAGTACTTC
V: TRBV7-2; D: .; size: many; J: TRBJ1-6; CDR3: CASSLGSPLHF; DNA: TGTGCCAGCAGCTTAGGTTCACCCCTCCACTTT
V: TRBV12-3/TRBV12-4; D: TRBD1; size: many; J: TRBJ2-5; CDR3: CASSFRTGQETQYF; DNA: TGTGCCAGCAGTTTCCGGACAGGCCAAGAGACCCAGTACTTC
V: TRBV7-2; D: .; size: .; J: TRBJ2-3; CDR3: CASMIRVPAWGGTDTQYF; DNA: TGTGCCAGCATGATAAGGGTGCCCGCGTGGGGGGGCACAGATACGCAGTATTTT
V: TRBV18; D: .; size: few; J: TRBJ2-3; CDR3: CASSPPDSPPDTQYF; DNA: TGTGCCAGCTCACCACCGGACTCCCCGCCCGATACGCAGTATTTT